Reported below is one T cell receptor beta chain. Its specificity is not known. This CDR3 has 13 residues. In germline, CDR1 is MNHEY, CDR2 SVGAGI. Eight separate reactions per sample served to make cDNA. Reprocessing the 5' RACE reads, TCRdb reports a single entry for every CDR3 protein and omits DNA. The repertoire table contains under 130,000 distinct CDR3 sequences. This sample is part of a study of monozygotic twins with inflammatory bowel disease. Findings of the study overall: Distinguishing T cell subtypes was not possible. IBD patients displayed reduced TCRbeta diversity (inverse Simpson) when set against healthy co-twins.

RNA in its total form was extracted from whole blood, and T cells were not sorted. The chain employs TRBV6-5 and TRBJ1-2; the D gene TCRdb calls, TRBD1, cannot be checked with no DNA. The clonotype originates from a human donor with ulcerative colitis or Crohn's disease, or a healthy co-twin of an affected twin (not recorded which). The sample was blood. The CDR3 region is CASRRAGFFGYTF.